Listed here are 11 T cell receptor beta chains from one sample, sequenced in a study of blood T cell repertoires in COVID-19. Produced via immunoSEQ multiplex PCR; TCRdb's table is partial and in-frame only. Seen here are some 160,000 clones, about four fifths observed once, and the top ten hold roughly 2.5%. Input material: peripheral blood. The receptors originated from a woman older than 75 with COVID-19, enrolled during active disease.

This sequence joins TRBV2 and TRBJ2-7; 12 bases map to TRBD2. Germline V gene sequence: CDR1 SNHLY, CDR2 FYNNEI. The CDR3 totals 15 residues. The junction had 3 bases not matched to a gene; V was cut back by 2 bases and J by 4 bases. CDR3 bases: TGTGCCAGCAGTGAATGGGGACTAGCGGGTTACGAGCAGTACTTC. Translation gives CASSEWGLAGYEQYF. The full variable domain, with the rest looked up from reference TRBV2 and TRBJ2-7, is EPEVTQTPSHQVTQMGQEVILRCVPISNHLYFYWYRQILGQKVEFLVSFYNNEISEKSEIFDDQFSVERPDGSNFTLKIRSTKLEDSAMYFCASSEWGLAGYEQYFGPGTRLTVT.

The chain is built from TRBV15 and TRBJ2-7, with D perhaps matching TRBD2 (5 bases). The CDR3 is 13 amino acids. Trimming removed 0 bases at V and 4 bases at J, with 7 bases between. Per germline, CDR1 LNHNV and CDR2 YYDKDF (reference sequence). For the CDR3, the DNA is TGTGCCACCAGCAGAGATGAGGGTTACGAGCAGTACTTC. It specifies CATSRDEGYEQYF.

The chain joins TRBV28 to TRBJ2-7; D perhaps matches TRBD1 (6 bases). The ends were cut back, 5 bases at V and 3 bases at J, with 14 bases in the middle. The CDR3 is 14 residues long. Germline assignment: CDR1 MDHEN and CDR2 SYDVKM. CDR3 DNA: TGTGCCAGCAGTCTAACAGGGATAGTCTACGAGCAGTACTTC. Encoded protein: CASSLTGIVYEQYF.

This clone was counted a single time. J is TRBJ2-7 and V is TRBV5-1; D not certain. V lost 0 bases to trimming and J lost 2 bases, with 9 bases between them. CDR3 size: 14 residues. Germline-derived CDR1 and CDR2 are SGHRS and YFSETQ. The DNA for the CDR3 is TGCGCCAGCAGCTTGGACGGCAGGCCCTACGAGCAGTACTTC. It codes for CASSLDGRPYEQYF. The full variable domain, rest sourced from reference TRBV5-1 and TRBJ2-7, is KAGVTQTPRYLIKTRGQQVTLSCSPISGHRSVSWYQQTPGQGLQFLFEYFSETQRNKGNFPGRFSGRQFSNSRSEMNVSTLELGDSALYLCASSLDGRPYEQYFGPGTRLTVT.

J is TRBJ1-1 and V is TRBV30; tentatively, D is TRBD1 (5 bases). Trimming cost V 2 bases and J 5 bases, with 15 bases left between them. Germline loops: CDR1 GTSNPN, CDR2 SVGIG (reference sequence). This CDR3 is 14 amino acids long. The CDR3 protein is CAWSPGTSGTEAFF. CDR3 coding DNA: TGTGCCTGGAGTCCCGGGACTTCGGGTACTGAAGCTTTCTTT. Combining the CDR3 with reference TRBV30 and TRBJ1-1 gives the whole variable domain SQTIHQWPATLVQPVGSPLSLECTVEGTSNPNLYWYRQAAGRGLQLLFYSVGIGQISSEVPQNLSASRPQDRQFILSSKKLLLSDSGFYLCAWSPGTSGTEAFFGQGTRLTVV.

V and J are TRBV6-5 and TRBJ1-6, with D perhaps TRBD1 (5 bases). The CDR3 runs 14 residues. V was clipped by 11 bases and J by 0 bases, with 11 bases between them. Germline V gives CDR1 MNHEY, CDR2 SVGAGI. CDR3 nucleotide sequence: TGTGCCGCGCGGGGGGGCTCCTATAATTCACCCCTCCACTTT. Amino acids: CAARGGSYNSPLHF.

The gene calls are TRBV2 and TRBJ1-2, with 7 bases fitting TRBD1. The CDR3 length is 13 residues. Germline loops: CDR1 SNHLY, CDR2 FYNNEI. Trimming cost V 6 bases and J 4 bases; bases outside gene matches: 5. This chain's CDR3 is CASSGQELYGYTF. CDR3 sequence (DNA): TGTGCCAGCAGCGGACAGGAGCTCTATGGCTACACCTTC. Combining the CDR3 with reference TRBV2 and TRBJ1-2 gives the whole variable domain EPEVTQTPSHQVTQMGQEVILRCVPISNHLYFYWYRQILGQKVEFLVSFYNNEISEKSEIFDDQFSVERPDGSNFTLKIRSTKLEDSAMYFCASSGQELYGYTFGSGTRLTVV.

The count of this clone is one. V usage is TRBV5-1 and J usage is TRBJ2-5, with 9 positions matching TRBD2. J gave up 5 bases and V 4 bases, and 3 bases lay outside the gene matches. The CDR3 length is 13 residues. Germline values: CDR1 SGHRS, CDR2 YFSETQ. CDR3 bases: TGCGCCAGCAGCAATAGCGGGAGTGAGACCCAGTACTTC. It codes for CASSNSGSETQYF.

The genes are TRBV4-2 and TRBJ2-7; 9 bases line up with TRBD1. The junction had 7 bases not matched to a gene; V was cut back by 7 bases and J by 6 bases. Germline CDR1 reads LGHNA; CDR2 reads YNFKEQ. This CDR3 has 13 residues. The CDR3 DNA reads TGTGCCAGCAAGGGACAGGGCGCGTCCGAGCAGTACTTC. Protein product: CASKGQGASEQYF.

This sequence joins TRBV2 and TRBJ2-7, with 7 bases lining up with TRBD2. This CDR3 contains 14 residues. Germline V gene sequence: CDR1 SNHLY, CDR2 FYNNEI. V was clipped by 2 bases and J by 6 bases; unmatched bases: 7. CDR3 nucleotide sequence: TGTGCCAGCAGTGAATATGCGGGAGAGGTCGAGCAGTACTTC. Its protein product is CASSEYAGEVEQYF. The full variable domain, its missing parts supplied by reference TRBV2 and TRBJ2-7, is EPEVTQTPSHQVTQMGQEVILRCVPISNHLYFYWYRQILGQKVEFLVSFYNNEISEKSEIFDDQFSVERPDGSNFTLKIRSTKLEDSAMYFCASSEYAGEVEQYFGPGTRLTVT.

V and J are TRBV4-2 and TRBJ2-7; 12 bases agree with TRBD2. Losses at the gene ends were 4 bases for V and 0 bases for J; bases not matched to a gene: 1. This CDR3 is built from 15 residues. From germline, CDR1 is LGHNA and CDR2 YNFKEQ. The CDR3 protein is CASSRTSGDSYEQYF. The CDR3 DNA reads TGTGCCAGCAGCCGGACTAGCGGGGACTCCTACGAGCAGTACTTC.